The entry that follows covers one TCR beta chain sequence. The entry originates in a study of OX40 agonist ivuxolimab in advanced cancers. The table came from immunoSEQ multiplex PCR; TCRdb's copy has only in-frame clones and leaves some out. Of around 62,000 clones listed, over 80% are singletons. Systemic immunosuppression or autoimmune disease history was grounds to exclude patients. This CDR3 contains 14 residues. This specimen consisted of CD4+ or CD8+ T cells sorted from blood, obtained in a trial of the OX40 agonist ivuxolimab. The receptor comes from an adult with an advanced solid tumor such as melanoma, head and neck, liver or kidney cancer. The V and J genes are TRBV21-1 and TRBJ1-1. TRBV21-1 is an annotated pseudogene. CDR3 nucleotides: TGTGCCAGCAGTCCCCAGGGAGGTTACACTGAAGCTTTCTTT. Translating it yields CASSPQGGYTEAFF.